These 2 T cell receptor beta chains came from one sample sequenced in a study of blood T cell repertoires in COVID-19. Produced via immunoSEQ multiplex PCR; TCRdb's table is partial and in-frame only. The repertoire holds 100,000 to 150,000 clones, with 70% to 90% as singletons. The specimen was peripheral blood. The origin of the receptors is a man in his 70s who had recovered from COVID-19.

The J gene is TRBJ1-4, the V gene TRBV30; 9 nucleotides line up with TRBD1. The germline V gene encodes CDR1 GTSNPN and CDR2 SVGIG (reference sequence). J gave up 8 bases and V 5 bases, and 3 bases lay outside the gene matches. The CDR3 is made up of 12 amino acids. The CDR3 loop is CAWGTGTEKLFF. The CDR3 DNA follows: TGTGCCTGGGGGACAGGGACGGAAAAACTGTTTTTT. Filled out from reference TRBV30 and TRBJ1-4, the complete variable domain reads SQTIHQWPATLVQPVGSPLSLECTVEGTSNPNLYWYRQAAGRGLQLLFYSVGIGQISSEVPQNLSASRPQDRQFILSSKKLLLSDSGFYLCAWGTGTEKLFFGSGTQLSVL.

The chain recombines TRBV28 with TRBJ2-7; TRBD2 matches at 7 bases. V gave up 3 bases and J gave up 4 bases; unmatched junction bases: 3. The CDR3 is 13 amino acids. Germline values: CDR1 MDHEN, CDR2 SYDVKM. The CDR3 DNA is TGTGCCAGCAGTTTTCCTAGCGGTTACGAGCAGTACTTC. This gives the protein CASSFPSGYEQYF.